This paragraph reports one TCR beta chain. Its antigen is not yet known. No per-base quality is available; no much larger clone lies one base away. TCRbeta CDR3 regions were amplified from genomic DNA by means of the immunoSEQ Assay, a bias-controlled multiplex PCR. The authors' pipeline ran thus. The number of nucleated cells in each sample was estimated by amplification of reference gene primers within the assay. To quantify the absolute abundance of each unique TCRbeta CDR3 rearrangement, sequence reads were collapsed and filtered. For each sample, productive Simpson clonality was calculated as the square root of Simpson's diversity index over productive rearrangements. TCRdb limited this immuneACCESS table to in-frame rearrangements with V and J called. A share of clones is missing; checked studies link under half to unresolved V genes, and the rest is unexplained. Clone size and the V and J calls come from that table; the DNA yielded D and trimming. The sample records about 46,000 clones, about 89% of which are singletons. Around 15% of the sample comes from the top ten.

Sequences SGHTA (CDR1) and FQGTGA (CDR2) are obtained from the germline V gene. The cysteine opens and the phenylalanine closes a CDR3 of 13 amino acids. The only DNA kept is the CDR3, 39 bases in frame from the first base. At the junction V is shortened by 5 bases and J by 6 bases; bases outside the gene matches: 7. Each collaborating institution followed its own protocols to collect whole blood in K2EDTA tubes. For TCRbeta analysis, collaborator samples were shipped as frozen whole blood, as isolated PBMCs, or as DNA extracted from either sample type. The sample is drawn from a study of blood T cell repertoires in COVID-19 (dated by TCRdb to 2018 to 2020). Study-wide context: Samples covering the acute and convalescent phases of COVID-19 were provided by collaborators in the United States, Italy and Spain. A freely available public database, intended as a resource for researchers studying the immune response to SARS-CoV-2, is where the repertoires were released. The sample metadata nearly always contained a de-identified subject ID, COVID-19 status, age in years and sex. Subjects who had been exposed to COVID-19, were actively infected with it, or had recovered from it provided the deeply sampled blood TCRbeta repertoires that made up the dataset. The material from the prospective study consisted of cDNA or gDNA derived from T cells, B-cell-depleted T cells, or PBMCs. Samples were obtained from the ongoing ImmuneRACE study (first 160 participants) and from approximately 1,200 subjects provided by 6 global collaborators. Where available, HLA class I and class II types were taken from metadata supplied by the sample provider and were not determined by assay-based typing.

Summary of the overall study and its limitations: How much clinical and demographic metadata was included differed by source and by participant, and the metadata was provided uncurated.

The chain couples TRBV7-3 to TRBJ2-7; TRBD2 fits 7 bases in the junction. The sample consisted of peripheral blood. The TCR was taken from a human donor in a cohort sampled during active COVID-19. The CDR3 in this case is CASSRDGGSEQYF. Read as DNA, the sequence is TGTGCCAGCAGCCGTGACGGGGGGTCCGAGCAGTACTTC. Reference TRBV7-3 and TRBJ2-7 genes cover what lies past the CDR3, so the full variable domain is GAGVSQTPSNKVTEKGKYVELRCDPISGHTALYWYRQSLGQGPEFLIYFQGTGAADDSGLPNDRFFAVRPEGSVSTLKIQRTERGDSAVYLCASSRDGGSEQYFGPGTRLTVT.